This TCR beta chain was obtained from a study of shared clonotypes between healthy human individuals. Whole-study results and caveats: Against clonotypes common to all four donors, non-shared ones had lower generation probabilities. Estimated richness values were generally larger in naive subsets than in memory subsets.

This clone was counted once. Its antigen is not known. The V gene lost 7 bases and the J gene lost 8 bases, with 20 bases spanning the gap. This CDR3 comprises 14 residues. Germline V gene data show CDR1 as SNHLY and CDR2 as FYNNEI. The assay was carried out at the deep level. Sequencing was performed with immunoSEQ multiplex PCR; in TCRdb, only in-frame clones are kept and a portion is missing. The sample includes about 510,000 clones, 95% to 97% of them seen just once. This sequence joins TRBV2 and TRBJ1-1; D might be TRBD1 (5 bases). The receptor's source is a young woman in good health. The sample was naive CD4+ T cells sorted from blood. Subset specified: CD45RA+ positively selected. The CDR3 sequence: CASTRQPVLLEAFF. In DNA, the CDR3 is TGTGCCAGCACCCGACAGCCCGTCCTTTTAGAAGCTTTCTTT.